Each of the 28 T cell receptor beta chains below was sequenced from the same sample in a study of T cell responses to AZD1222 COVID-19 vaccine. Measured with immunoSEQ multiplex PCR; TCRdb has only the in-frame clones, and not every one. The data hold about 160,000 clones, with roughly nine tenths observed a single time. Here the sequenced sample was peripheral blood, taken on day 0 of MenACWY control vaccination. These receptors all come from an adult in good health.

V and J are TRBV6-2 or TRBV6-3 and TRBJ1-1; D not resolved. The CDR3 has 15 amino acids. From germline, CDR1 is MNHEY and CDR2 SVGEGT. V was shortened by 5 bases and J by 3 bases, with 16 bases between the two germline ends. The CDR3 sequence: CASSTGRVGDTEAFF. The DNA for the CDR3 is TGTGCCAGCAGTACCGGGCGGGTGGGCGACACTGAAGCTTTCTTT.

The rearrangement joins TRBV18 to TRBJ2-2, with 13 bases aligning to TRBD2. The junction had 9 bases not matched to a gene; V was cut back by 5 bases and J by 0 bases. The CDR3 covers 19 residues. CDR1 is KGHSH and CDR2 is LQKENI in the germline V gene. The CDR3 is CASSSRTSGSSSNTGELFF. DNA of the CDR3: TGTGCCAGCTCATCTCGGACTAGCGGGAGTTCCTCGAACACCGGGGAGCTGTTTTTT.

The chain recombines TRBV7-9 with TRBJ1-2; no clear D. Trimming stripped 5 bases from V and 4 bases from J, with 11 bases between. Germline CDR1 reads SEHNR; CDR2 reads FQNEAQ (reference sequence). This CDR3 has 13 residues. CDR3 sequence (DNA): TGTGCCAGCAGCCCGACACGAATCTATGGCTACACCTTC. Residues: CASSPTRIYGYTF.

CDR3: CASSIDTSGTLYVETQYF. In nucleotides, the CDR3 is TGTGCCAGTAGTATAGACACTAGCGGGACTCTCTATGTAGAGACCCAGTACTTC. The V gene is TRBV19, the J gene TRBJ2-5; 10 bases are shared with TRBD2. The length of the CDR3 is 18 residues. CDR1 and CDR2 (germline): LNHDA, SQIVND (reference sequence). The V and J ends lost 0 bases and 4 bases, in that order; junction bases with no gene match: 11.

The chain couples TRBV19 to TRBJ1-3, with D unresolved. The CDR3 has 13 residues. Trimming cost V 9 bases and J 0 bases, with 9 bases left between them. Germline CDR1 is LNHDA and CDR2 is SQIVND (reference sequence). In DNA, the CDR3 is TGTGCCAGCGTACAGAGCTCTGGAAACACCATATATTTT. Translating it yields CASVQSSGNTIYF.

The chain carries TRBV19 and TRBJ2-3; no reliable D call. This CDR3 is 15 amino acids long. Trimming removed 2 bases at V and 4 bases at J, with 13 bases between. Per the germline V gene, CDR1 is LNHDA and CDR2 is SQIVND (reference sequence). The CDR3 sequence is CASSISRIVPDTQYF. CDR3 bases: TGTGCCAGTAGTATATCCCGGATAGTTCCAGATACGCAGTATTTT.

The V call is TRBV6-7, the J call TRBJ2-7; D is ambiguous. TRBV6-7 is labeled an ORF, and its function is uncertain. Trimming took 2 bases from V and 4 from J, leaving 3 bases between them. This CDR3 region has 11 residues. The CDR3 DNA is TGTGCCAGCAGTTACGCGTACGAGCAGTACTTC. It specifies CASSYAYEQYF.

The gene calls are TRBV6-2 or TRBV6-3 and TRBJ1-5; the D gene is possibly TRBD1 (5 bases). In germline, CDR1 is MNHEY, CDR2 SVGEGT. The CDR3 spans 14 residues. The V end lost 4 bases, the J end lost 3 bases, and 10 bases lay between the germline ends. Here the CDR3 DNA reads TGTGCCAGCAGTTCAGGGACGTTCAATCAGCCCCAGCATTTT. Translated: CASSSGTFNQPQHF.

This chain connects TRBV4-3 to TRBJ2-6; no clear D. The CDR3 extends over 17 amino acids. CDR1 LGHNA and CDR2 YSLEER come from the germline V gene. V lost 3 bases to trimming and J lost 0 bases, with 12 bases between them. This chain's CDR3 is CASSQDVGISGANVLTF. CDR3 bases: TGCGCCAGCAGCCAGGACGTGGGGATCTCTGGGGCCAACGTCCTGACTTTC.

The CDR3 here is CASSFGRRETQYF. CDR3 nucleotide sequence: TGTGCCAGCAGCTTTGGCCGGCGGGAGACCCAGTACTTC. V usage is TRBV5-6 and J usage is TRBJ2-5; D is ambiguous. The V end lost 2 bases, the J end lost 5 bases, and 10 bases lay between the germline ends. Germline CDR1 and CDR2: SGHDT and YYEEEE. The CDR3 has 13 residues.

The V and J genes are TRBV7-9 and TRBJ2-6; the D is unclear. This CDR3 has 15 amino acids. Trimming took 3 bases from V and 0 from J, leaving 6 bases between them. Germline CDR1 is SEHNR and CDR2 is FQNEAQ (reference sequence). This CDR3 is CASSLVGSGANVLTF. DNA of the CDR3: TGTGCCAGCAGCTTGGTGGGCTCTGGGGCCAACGTCCTGACTTTC.

The chain couples TRBV28 to TRBJ1-4, with unresolved D. In germline, CDR1 is MDHEN, CDR2 SYDVKM. Deletions cut 3 bases from V and 9 bases from J, with 20 bases between. The CDR3 consists of 16 residues. CDR3 sequence reads: CASSFAGQPLSQKLFF. CDR3 nucleotides: TGTGCCAGCAGTTTCGCGGGTCAGCCCCTATCCCAAAAACTGTTTTTT.

V and J are TRBV5-4 and TRBJ2-2; D is unresolved. V shed 0 bases and J shed 7 bases, with 4 bases lying between them. The germline V gene encodes CDR1 SGHNT and CDR2 YYREEE (reference sequence). CDR3 length: 12 amino acids. The CDR3 nucleotides read TGTGCCAGCAGCTTGGGGGGCGGGGAGCTGTTTTTT. Protein product: CASSLGGGELFF.

The chain joins TRBV7-2 to TRBJ2-3; TRBD2 matches 7 bases. The germline CDR1 and CDR2 sequences are SGHTA and FQGNSA. V shed 5 bases and J 2 bases; nucleotides not matched to a gene: 10. The CDR3 length is 16 residues. The CDR3 DNA is TGTGCCAGCAGCCGCCAGATAGCGGGCCCCACAGATACGCAGTATTTT. It is translated as CASSRQIAGPTDTQYF.

This clone was observed once. The rearrangement links TRBV19 to TRBJ2-7; D unresolved. V gave up 3 bases and J gave up 3 bases, with 12 bases separating them. In germline, CDR1 is LNHDA, CDR2 SQIVND (reference sequence). CDR3 length: 14 residues. CDR3 in DNA: TGTGCCAGTAGTATTGCCGGGCCCCTCTACGAGCAGTACTTC. Residues: CASSIAGPLYEQYF.

A single count supports this clone. The chain uses TRBV7-6 and TRBJ1-4; unclear D gene. CDR3 length equals 15 residues. The V gene lost 4 bases and the J gene lost 0 bases, with 9 bases spanning the gap. The germline gives CDR1 SGHVS, CDR2 FNYEAQ. The CDR3 loop reads CASSSDLSTNEKLFF. CDR3 nucleotide sequence: TGTGCCAGCAGCTCCGACCTTTCAACTAATGAAAAACTGTTTTTT.

J is TRBJ1-2 and V is TRBV5-1; D unclear. The CDR3 covers 12 residues. The V gene lost 4 bases and the J gene lost 10 bases, with 14 bases spanning the gap. CDR1 SGHRS and CDR2 YFSETQ come from the germline V gene. The CDR3 DNA is TGCGCCAGCAGCGTACTGCAAGGGTCCTACACCTTC. Protein sequence: CASSVLQGSYTF.

The rearrangement links TRBV9 to TRBJ1-2, with D maybe TRBD1 (6 bases). The CDR3 has 15 residues. CDR1 SGDLS and CDR2 YYNGEE come from the germline V gene. The V and J ends lost 0 bases and 8 bases respectively, with 17 bases between them. CDR3 coding DNA: TGTGCCAGCAGCGTAGGTCTGGGGGCGTCGGGAGGCTACACCTTC. Amino acid sequence: CASSVGLGASGGYTF. The whole variable domain, remainder taken from reference TRBV9 and TRBJ1-2, is DSGVTQTPKHLITATGQRVTLRCSPRSGDLSVYWYQQSLDQGLQFLIQYYNGEERAKGNILERFSAQQFPDLHSELNLSSLELGDSALYFCASSVGLGASGGYTFGSGTRLTVV.

This clone was seen just once. This chain connects TRBV7-6 to TRBJ2-7, with 9 positions matching TRBD1. V was clipped by 5 bases and J by 2 bases; unmatched bases: 7. Germline-derived CDR1 and CDR2 are SGHVS and FNYEAQ. The CDR3 is 15 amino acids. CDR3 coding DNA: TGTGCCAGCAGCCCAAGACAGGGGGGGACCTACGAGCAGTACTTC. Encoded protein: CASSPRQGGTYEQYF. The full variable domain, its missing parts supplied by reference TRBV7-6 and TRBJ2-7, is GAGVSQSPRYKVTKRGQDVALRCDPISGHVSLYWYRQALGQGPEFLTYFNYEAQQDKSGLPNDRFSAERPEGSISTLTIQRTEQRDSAMYRCASSPRQGGTYEQYFGPGTRLTVT.

V and J are TRBV16 and TRBJ1-5; no reliable D call. Trimming removed 0 bases from V and 2 bases from J, with 5 bases in between. Germline V lookup: CDR1 KGHSY, CDR2 FQNENV. This CDR3 contains 14 residues. CDR3 in DNA: TGTGCCAGCAGCCAATCGAGTGGCAATCAGCCCCAGCATTTT. Amino acid sequence: CASSQSSGNQPQHF.

The rearrangement uses TRBV5-1 and TRBJ1-2; the match to TRBD1 covers 7 bases. This CDR3 has 14 amino acids. V was clipped by 2 bases and J by 4 bases; unmatched bases: 5. CDR1 and CDR2 from the germline V gene are SGHRS and YFSETQ. CDR3 nucleotides: TGCGCCAGCAGCTTTCAGTGGGACAGCTATGGCTACACCTTC. Encoded protein: CASSFQWDSYGYTF.

The chain is built from TRBV19 and TRBJ1-1, with D unclear. The germline CDR1 and CDR2 sequences are LNHDA and SQIVND (reference sequence). Between the trimmed V and J ends, which lost 0 bases and 3 bases, there was a span of 20 bases. This CDR3 is 18 amino acids long. The CDR3 DNA sequence: TGTGCCAGTAGTATAGATCTATTCGGAAGAATGAAGGACACTGAAGCTTTCTTT. This translates into CASSIDLFGRMKDTEAFF.

This clone was found a few times. This chain joins TRBV14 and TRBJ2-5, with D unresolved. Germline values: CDR1 SGHDN, CDR2 FVKESK. There are 12 residues in the CDR3. V dropped 1 base and J dropped 5 bases, with 5 bases sitting between them. The CDR3 DNA is TGTGCCAGCAGCCAAGTTTGGGAGACCCAGTACTTC. Its translation is CASSQVWETQYF.

The sample holds one count of this clone. This chain links TRBV6-4 with TRBJ1-1; D unresolved. Germline V gene data show CDR1 as MRHNA and CDR2 as SNTAGT. The CDR3 totals 13 residues. The germline V and J ends were trimmed by 3 bases and 4 bases, with 9 bases remaining between them. The CDR3 DNA is TGTGCCAGCAGTGAGGCAGGAGGCACTGAAGCTTTCTTT. Protein sequence: CASSEAGGTEAFF.

The chain employs TRBV7-3 and TRBJ2-1, with 8 bases matching TRBD2. The CDR3 consists of 15 residues. Germline CDR1 is SGHTA and CDR2 is FQGTGA. V was clipped by 0 bases and J by 6 bases; unmatched bases: 4. The CDR3 DNA follows: TGTGCCAGCAGCTTAACCAGCGGGAGTGGCAATGAGCAGTTCTTC. It encodes CASSLTSGSGNEQFF.

V usage is TRBV18 and J usage is TRBJ1-4, with D possibly being TRBD1 (5 bases). The CDR3 sequence is 16 residues long. Between the trimmed V and J ends, which lost 3 bases and 0 bases, there was a span of 11 bases. Germline-derived CDR1 and CDR2 are KGHSH and LQKENI. The CDR3 loop reads CASSPDNRPTNEKLFF. The CDR3 bases are TGTGCCAGCTCACCGGACAACAGACCAACTAATGAAAAACTGTTTTTT.

This chain joins TRBV12-5 and TRBJ2-2, with D possibly being TRBD2 (5 bases). There are 14 residues in the CDR3. Germline CDR1 reads LGHNT; CDR2 reads FRNRAP. Deletions cut 2 bases from V and 7 bases from J, with 11 bases between. The CDR3 here is CASGLLSAGGELFF. CDR3 sequence (DNA): TGTGCTAGTGGTTTGCTCTCCGCGGGCGGGGAGCTGTTTTTT.

This clone was observed once. V is TRBV6-5 and J is TRBJ1-2; a weak D match, TRBD1 (5 bases). Germline CDR1 and CDR2: MNHEY and SVGAGI. V lost 5 bases and J lost 4, with 5 bases in between. The CDR3 covers 11 residues. The CDR3 spells CASSQGYGYTF. The CDR3 bases are TGTGCCAGCAGTCAGGGCTATGGCTACACCTTC.